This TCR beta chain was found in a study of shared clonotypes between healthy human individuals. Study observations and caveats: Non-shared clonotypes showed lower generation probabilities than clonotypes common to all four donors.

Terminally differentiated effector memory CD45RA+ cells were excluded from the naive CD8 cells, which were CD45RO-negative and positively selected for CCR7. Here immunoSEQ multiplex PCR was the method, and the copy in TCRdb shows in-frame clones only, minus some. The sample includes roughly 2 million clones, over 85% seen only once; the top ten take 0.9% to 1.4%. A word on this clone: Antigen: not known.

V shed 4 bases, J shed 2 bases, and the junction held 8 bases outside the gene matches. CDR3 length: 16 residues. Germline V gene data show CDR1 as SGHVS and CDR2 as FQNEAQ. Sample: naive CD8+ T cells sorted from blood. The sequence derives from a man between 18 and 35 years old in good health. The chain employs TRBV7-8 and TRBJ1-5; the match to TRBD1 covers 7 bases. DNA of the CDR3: TGTGCCAGCAGCTCCTTACAGGGGCAGGGCAATCAGCCCCAGCATTTT. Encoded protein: CASSSLQGQGNQPQHF. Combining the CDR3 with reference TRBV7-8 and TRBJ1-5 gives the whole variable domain GAGVSQSPRYKVAKRGQDVALRCDPISGHVSLFWYQQALGQGPEFLTYFQNEAQLDKSGLPSDRFFAERPEGSVSTLKIQRTQQEDSAVYLCASSSLQGQGNQPQHFGDGTRLSIL.